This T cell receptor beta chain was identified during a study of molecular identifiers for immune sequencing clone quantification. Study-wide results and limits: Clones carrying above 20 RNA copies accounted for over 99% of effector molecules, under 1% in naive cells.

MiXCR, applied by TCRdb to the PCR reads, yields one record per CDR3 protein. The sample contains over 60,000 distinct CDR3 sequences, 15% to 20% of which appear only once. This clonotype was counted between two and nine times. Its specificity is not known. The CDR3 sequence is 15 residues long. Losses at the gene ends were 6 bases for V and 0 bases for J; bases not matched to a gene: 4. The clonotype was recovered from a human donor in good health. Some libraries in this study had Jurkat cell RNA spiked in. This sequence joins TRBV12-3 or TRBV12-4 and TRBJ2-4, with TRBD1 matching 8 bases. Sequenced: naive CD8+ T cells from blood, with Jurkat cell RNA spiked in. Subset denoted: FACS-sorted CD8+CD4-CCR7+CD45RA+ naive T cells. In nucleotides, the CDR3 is TGTGCCAGCAGAGGACAGGGACTAGCCAAAAACATTCAGTACTTC. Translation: CASRGQGLAKNIQYF.